Listed here is a single T cell receptor beta chain. Its target is not known. This entry is derived from a study of T cells in women clearing cervical HPV infection. Overall study context: For cases, blood was sampled a median 149 days after lesion detection, interquartile range 90 to 200 days. Notes on the study in general: A classifier using richness and V gene abundances reached an AUC of around 0.83. CIN3+ cases had significantly higher TCR richness than controls; evenness did not differ.

Genomic DNA, averaging about 1,200 ng per sample, yielded TCR beta CDR3 via immunoSEQ. The repertoire was sequenced with immunoSEQ multiplex PCR; TCRdb's copy has only in-frame clones and lacks some. The sample's table shows 22,000 or so clones. The sample taken for sequencing was blood buffy coat. The receptor was derived from a woman between 18 and 69 years old with a cervical HPV16 infection that either progressed to CIN3+ or cleared (not recorded which).

The CDR3: CASSPGTSRETQYF. The CDR3 bases that were read are TGTGCCAGCAGCCCTGGGACTAGCAGAGAGACC. This chain joins TRBV5-4 and TRBJ2-5, with TRBD2 identical over 9 bases. The read gets to within 3 residues of the CDR3 end, and the germline J gene fills in the rest. With 4 bases clipped from V and 4 bases from J, the junction kept 5 bases outside the gene matches. This CDR3 has 14 amino acids. Germline CDR1 is SGHNT and CDR2 is YYREEE (reference sequence).